Presented here are 18 T cell receptor beta chains from one specimen sequenced in a study of CD8+ T cells in alopecia areata. As for treatment: oral pan-JAK inhibitor, 5-10 mg twice daily. Reverse transcribed after extraction, RNA yielded cDNA as the sequencing template. Produced via immunoSEQ multiplex PCR; TCRdb's table is partial and in-frame only. This table holds around 150,000 clones, around 60% found once. This sample comprised CD4+ T cells sorted from blood, obtained at week 24, from a patient treated with tofacitinib. Receptor source: a human donor with alopecia areata.

The chain combines TRBV14 with TRBJ2-5; no firm D call. Germline loops: CDR1 SGHDN, CDR2 FVKESK. This CDR3 is 15 amino acids long. V lost 1 base, J lost 1 base, and 10 bases lay in between. The CDR3 spells CASSQGQTIQETQYF. Written as DNA, the CDR3 is TGTGCCAGCAGCCAAGGACAAACTATCCAAGAGACCCAGTACTTC.

The V call is TRBV7-9, the J call TRBJ2-7, with D possibly matching TRBD2 (5 bases). The V end lost 0 bases, the J end lost 3 bases, and 9 bases lay between the germline ends. CDR1 is SEHNR and CDR2 is FQNEAQ in the germline V gene (reference sequence). This CDR3 has 14 amino acids. The CDR3 sequence: CASSLAGSDYEQYF. The DNA for the CDR3 is TGTGCCAGCAGCTTAGCGGGTAGCGACTACGAGCAGTACTTC.

The chain joins TRBV6-1 to TRBJ1-5, with 9 bases aligning to TRBD1. The CDR3 totals 15 residues. Germline V gene data show CDR1 as MNHNS and CDR2 as SASEGT. Germline trimming cut 6 bases from V and 7 bases from J; bases unmatched to any gene: 10. This chain's CDR3 is CASSSRTGEGQPQHF. The CDR3 nucleotides read TGTGCCAGCAGCTCTCGGACAGGGGAAGGACAGCCCCAGCATTTT.

The V and J genes are TRBV9 and TRBJ2-3, with 8 bases fitting TRBD2. CDR1 is SGDLS, CDR2 YYNGEE, per germline. Trimming removed 1 base from V and 6 bases from J; junction bases left unmatched: 4. This CDR3 is 14 amino acids long. The CDR3 loop reads CASSVTSGLDTQYF. In DNA, the CDR3 is TGTGCCAGCAGCGTAACTAGCGGCCTCGATACGCAGTATTTT.

This chain joins TRBV13 and TRBJ1-6; D is ambiguous. The CDR3 runs to 16 residues. Germline CDR1 reads PRHDT; CDR2 reads FYEKMQ (reference sequence). Deletions cut 1 base from V and 2 bases from J, with 9 bases between. In nucleotides, the CDR3 is TGTGCCAGCAGCTTAGTGAGTGGGGCCTATAATTCACCCCTCCACTTT. This translates into CASSLVSGAYNSPLHF.

The chain carries TRBV6-5 and TRBJ2-7; 10 nucleotides align to TRBD1. Germline V lookup: CDR1 MNHEY, CDR2 SVGAGI. The CDR3 has 13 residues. The V and J ends lost 6 bases and 4 bases, in that order; junction bases with no gene match: 3. CDR3 nucleotide sequence: TGTGCCAGCAGGGACAGGGGGACTTACGAGCAGTACTTC. It encodes CASRDRGTYEQYF.

The table lists this clone with a few counts. This chain uses TRBV7-2 with TRBJ1-2, with 10 bases matching TRBD1. The CDR3 runs 15 residues. CDR1 is SGHTA and CDR2 is FQGNSA in the germline V gene. J lost 4 bases, V lost 4 bases, and 6 bases had no gene match. Here the CDR3 DNA reads TGTGCCAGCAGCTACCTAGGGACAGGGGCCTATGGCTACACCTTC. This sequence encodes CASSYLGTGAYGYTF.

The chain combines TRBV30 with TRBJ2-6, with D perhaps matching TRBD2 (5 bases). There are 17 residues in the CDR3. The germline V gene encodes CDR1 GTSNPN and CDR2 SVGIG (reference sequence). V was pared by 4 bases and J by 1 base, with 17 bases between. Here the CDR3 DNA reads TGTGCCTGGAAGGCGAGAGCGGTGGTGTCTGGGGCCAACGTCCTGACTTTC. Its protein product is CAWKARAVVSGANVLTF.

This clone was seen a handful of times. One junction end does not reproduce the germline sequence, and a read error may be involved. The chain recombines TRBV18 with TRBJ2-7, with D perhaps matching TRBD1 or TRBD2 (5 bases each). The length of the CDR3 is 12 residues. From germline, CDR1 is KGHSH and CDR2 LQKENI. CDR3 amino acids: CATSGTLSEQYF. Written as DNA, the CDR3 is TGTGCCACCTCAGGGACCCTTTCCGAGCAGTACTTC.

The chain carries TRBV20-1 and TRBJ2-1; no clear D gene. The CDR3 contains 11 residues. Trimming removed 7 bases at V and 9 bases at J, with 13 bases between. CDR1 is DFQATT, CDR2 SNEGSKA, per germline (reference sequence). The CDR3: CSVRVVPEQFF. CDR3 bases: TGCAGTGTCCGGGTCGTTCCTGAGCAGTTCTTC.

The chain uses TRBV27 and TRBJ2-7; 7 positions agree with TRBD1. V was clipped by 3 bases and J by 0 bases; unmatched bases: 5. Per the germline V gene, CDR1 is MNHEY and CDR2 is SMNVEV (reference sequence). The CDR3 is 15 amino acids. The CDR3 DNA reads TGTGCCAGCAGTTTGAAGGGACAGAGCTCCTACGAGCAGTACTTC. It translates to CASSLKGQSSYEQYF.

This CDR3 reads CSTFGQGMNTEAFF. The CDR3 nucleotides read TGCAGCACCTTCGGGCAGGGCATGAACACTGAAGCTTTCTTT. J is TRBJ1-1 and V is TRBV29-1; a possible D gene is TRBD1 (5 bases). The CDR3 has 14 residues. Germline V gene sequence: CDR1 SQVTM, CDR2 ANQGSEA. Trimming stripped 8 bases from V and 0 bases from J, with 16 bases between.

The chain employs TRBV19 and TRBJ1-2; D is possibly TRBD1 (6 bases). Trimming shortened V by 7 bases and J by 6 bases, and 24 bases separated the two germline ends. CDR3 size: 16 residues. Germline CDR1 is LNHDA and CDR2 is SQIVND (reference sequence). Here the CDR3 DNA reads TGTGCCAGTAATCCTCTAGGCAGGGGAGCACTGAATGGCTACACCTTC. Translation gives CASNPLGRGALNGYTF.

This clone was seen a few times. The V gene is TRBV7-2, the J gene TRBJ1-1; 7 bases map to TRBD1. The CDR3 totals 16 residues. V lost 4 bases to trimming and J lost 0 bases; unmatched junction nucleotides: 8. Germline CDR1 and CDR2: SGHTA and FQGNSA. The CDR3 loop is CASSSPTGIMNTEAFF. Here the CDR3 DNA reads TGTGCCAGCAGCTCGCCGACAGGGATTATGAACACTGAAGCTTTCTTT.

The chain has TRBV6-1 and TRBJ1-4; D not certain. There are 13 residues in the CDR3. The V end lost 2 bases, the J end lost 10 bases, and 11 bases lay between the germline ends. Germline CDR1 MNHNS, CDR2 SASEGT. CDR3 sequence reads: CASSELISGKLFF. DNA of the CDR3: TGTGCCAGCAGTGAACTGATTAGCGGAAAACTGTTTTTT.

This clone has just a few counts. The chain recombines TRBV6-5 with TRBJ1-5, with unresolved D. V was pared by 7 bases and J by 2 bases, with 12 bases between. This CDR3 is 14 amino acids long. Germline CDR1 and CDR2: MNHEY and SVGAGI. CDR3 protein: CASTSQAGNQPQHF. The CDR3 DNA follows: TGTGCCAGCACCAGCCAGGCGGGCAATCAGCCCCAGCATTTT.

This clone was seen only a few times. This chain uses TRBV29-1 with TRBJ2-4, with 7 bases fitting TRBD2. The CDR3 runs to 14 residues. The trim removed 7 bases at V and 2 bases at J, leaving 8 bases unmatched. The germline V gene encodes CDR1 SQVTM and CDR2 ANQGSEA. Here the CDR3 reads CSGKWGGSKNIQYF. The CDR3 nucleotides are TGCAGCGGTAAATGGGGGGGTTCCAAAAACATTCAGTACTTC.

This sequence joins TRBV29-1 and TRBJ1-5, with D possibly TRBD1 on 6 matching bases. Trimming stripped 4 bases from V and 7 bases from J, with 14 bases between. The V gene's germline CDR1 is SQVTM and CDR2 ANQGSEA. The CDR3 has 13 amino acids. CDR3 sequence (DNA): TGCAGCGTTGCAGTAGGGGGTGGGCAGCCCCAGCATTTT. Amino acids: CSVAVGGGQPQHF.